These 30 T cell receptor beta chains were sequenced from one sample in a study of T-cell reconstitution after alpha-beta-depleted transplantation in children. Unique molecular identifiers were built into the TCRbeta library. TCRdb re-derived calls from the PCR reads in MiXCR, one entry per CDR3 protein. The repertoire consists of nearly 400,000 distinct CDR3 sequences, with 20% occurring once and the leading ten covering around 3.9%. Specimen: PBMCs from the stem cell graft donor, collected from the stem cell graft. The receptors derive from a human donor who donated a stem cell graft to a child with acute myeloid leukemia.

This clonotype came up a few times. The V call is TRBV12-3 or TRBV12-4, the J call TRBJ2-7, with 11 bases matching TRBD2. V lost 2 bases, J lost 6 bases, and 6 bases stayed unmatched. This CDR3 region has 15 residues. The CDR3: CASSLITSGSREQYF. The CDR3 DNA follows: TGTGCCAGCAGTTTAATAACTAGCGGGAGTCGCGAGCAGTACTTC.

V gene TRBV24-1 combines with J gene TRBJ2-3, with 7 bases identical to TRBD1. The CDR3 is 15 amino acids. J lost 3 bases, V lost 4 bases, and 6 bases had no gene match. The germline V gene encodes CDR1 KGHDR and CDR2 SFDVKD. CDR3 DNA: TGTGCCACCAGTGAGCGACAGGGCGGTACAGATACGCAGTATTTT. Translating it yields CATSERQGGTDTQYF.

The chain couples TRBV2 to TRBJ2-1, with no clear D. From germline, CDR1 is SNHLY and CDR2 FYNNEI. The CDR3 spans 10 residues. The V and J ends lost 7 bases and 8 bases respectively, with 6 bases between them. In nucleotides, the CDR3 is TGTGCCAGCAAGACGCATGAGCAGTTCTTC. Its translation is CASKTHEQFF.

The chain combines TRBV14 with TRBJ2-3; D is perhaps TRBD1 or TRBD2 (5 bases each). Looked up from germline, CDR1 is SGHDN and CDR2 is FVKESK. V lost 0 bases and J lost 7, with 5 bases in between. The CDR3 consists of 12 residues. CDR3 sequence (DNA): TGTGCCAGCAGCCAAGAGGGACATACGCAGTATTTT. Translation gives CASSQEGHTQYF.

The chain joins TRBV12-3 or TRBV12-4 to TRBJ1-5; 7 bases map to TRBD1. Germline trimming cut 4 bases from V and 3 bases from J; bases unmatched to any gene: 6. CDR3 length: 15 residues. CDR3 protein: CASSSPRGLNQPQHF. Written as DNA, the CDR3 is TGTGCCAGCAGTTCCCCGAGGGGGCTCAATCAGCCCCAGCATTTT.

V is TRBV6-1 and J is TRBJ2-7; D perhaps matches TRBD1 (6 bases). The CDR3 sequence is 12 residues long. The V and J ends lost 6 bases and 6 bases respectively, with 12 bases between them. The germline V gene encodes CDR1 MNHNS and CDR2 SASEGT. CDR3 sequence (DNA): TGTGCCAGCAGCCCCAGGGGCCGCGAGCAGTACTTC. This gives the protein CASSPRGREQYF.

This clonotype has more than one count but fewer than ten. The chain's CDR3 is CASSQVSQPAGELFF. In DNA form, the CDR3 reads TGCGCCAGCAGCCAAGTGTCGCAGCCAGCCGGGGAGCTGTTTTTT. The chain is built from TRBV4-1 and TRBJ2-2; D gene uncertain. V lost 1 base and J 6 bases, leaving 12 bases between the germline ends. CDR3 size: 15 residues. Germline V gene lookup returns CDR1 MGHRA and CDR2 YSYEKL.

The genes are TRBV11-3 and TRBJ1-2; a weak D match, TRBD1 (5 bases). Trimming removed 5 bases at V and 1 base at J, with 14 bases between. Germline V gives CDR1 SGHNT, CDR2 YENEEA. The CDR3 sequence is 15 residues long. CDR3 region: CASSKQEDVNYGYTF. Written as DNA, the CDR3 is TGTGCCAGCAGCAAACAGGAGGACGTTAACTATGGCTACACCTTC. Full variable domain (outside the CDR3, taken from reference TRBV11-3 and TRBJ1-2): EAGVVQSPRYKIIEKKQPVAFWCNPISGHNTLYWYLQNLGQGPELLIRYENEEAVDDSQLPKDRFSAERLKGVDSTLKIQPAELGDSAVYLCASSKQEDVNYGYTFGSGTRLTVV.

The chain has TRBV4-2 and TRBJ2-5, with D perhaps matching TRBD2 (6 bases). This CDR3 contains 15 residues. Looked up from germline, CDR1 is LGHNA and CDR2 is YNFKEQ. Trimming took 0 bases from V and 7 from J, leaving 15 bases between them. Here the CDR3 reads CASSQDWRLGGTQYF. DNA of the CDR3: TGTGCCAGCAGCCAAGATTGGAGACTAGGCGGGACCCAGTACTTC.

This sequence joins TRBV7-9 and TRBJ2-5; 11 positions agree with TRBD2. The CDR3 has 16 amino acids. Germline CDR1 reads SEHNR; CDR2 reads FQNEAQ (reference sequence). The V and J ends lost 5 bases and 1 base, in that order; junction bases with no gene match: 6. The CDR3 loop is CASSHGTSGRQETQYF. Written as DNA, the CDR3 is TGTGCCAGCAGCCACGGGACTAGCGGACGCCAAGAGACCCAGTACTTC.

This chain links TRBV7-2 with TRBJ2-3; 13 bases line up with TRBD2. The CDR3 consists of 14 residues. CDR1 and CDR2 (germline): SGHTA, FQGNSA. V was pared by 5 bases and J by 5 bases, with 1 base of the junction left unmatched. The CDR3 DNA sequence: TGTGCCAGCAGCGGACTAGCGGGAGTAGATACGCAGTATTTT. Protein product: CASSGLAGVDTQYF.

The V and J genes are TRBV5-1 and TRBJ2-1, with 9 nucleotides matching TRBD2. Germline CDR1 reads SGHRS; CDR2 reads YFSETQ. The ends lost 2 bases at V and 4 bases at J; junction bases unmatched: 4. The CDR3 sequence is 15 residues long. The CDR3 DNA is TGCGCCAGCAGCTTTAGCGGGAGCGTTTACAATGAGCAGTTCTTC. It translates to CASSFSGSVYNEQFF.

The chain combines TRBV10-3 with TRBJ2-7; D gene ambiguous. CDR3 length equals 12 residues. V dropped 4 bases and J dropped 10 bases, with 14 bases sitting between them. CDR1 is ENHRY, CDR2 SYGVKD, per germline. In DNA form, the CDR3 reads TGTGCCATCAGTGTTGGCGGCGCGGACCAGTACTTC. Translating it yields CAISVGGADQYF.

V and J are TRBV7-9 and TRBJ1-2, with D perhaps TRBD1 (5 bases). V shed 3 bases and J shed 4 bases, with 15 bases lying between them. Germline V gene data show CDR1 as SEHNR and CDR2 as FQNEAQ (reference sequence). The CDR3 sequence is 15 residues long. The CDR3 region has the DNA TGTGCCAGCAGCTTTGCCGAGACAGTAAGCTATGGCTACACCTTC. Protein sequence: CASSFAETVSYGYTF.

This clonotype was seen at least ten times. The V call is TRBV4-1, the J call TRBJ2-1, with D possibly being TRBD2 (5 bases). V was cut by 1 base and J by 4 bases, with 5 bases left in between. Germline CDR1 reads MGHRA; CDR2 reads YSYEKL. The CDR3 runs 13 residues. CDR3 residues: CASSQGTYNEQFF. CDR3 nucleotides: TGCGCCAGCAGCCAAGGGACTTACAATGAGCAGTTCTTC.

This clonotype has only a few counts. The chain joins TRBV29-1 to TRBJ2-7, with TRBD2 matching over 10 bases. J was trimmed by 4 bases and V by 6 bases; bases with no gene match: 9. The CDR3 totals 14 residues. Germline assignment: CDR1 SQVTM and CDR2 ANQGSEA. The CDR3: CSVVILAGTYEQYF. The CDR3 bases are TGCAGCGTGGTGATACTAGCGGGAACGTACGAGCAGTACTTC.

This clonotype has only a few counts. This chain joins TRBV7-6 and TRBJ2-2; no clear D. The V gene's germline CDR1 is SGHVS and CDR2 FNYEAQ. This CDR3 has 13 residues. Trimming took off 5 bases at V and 6 bases at J, with 10 bases between the two ends. The CDR3 here is CASSPREAGELFF. The CDR3 region has the DNA TGTGCCAGCAGCCCCCGCGAGGCCGGGGAGCTGTTTTTT.

The chain uses TRBV5-1 and TRBJ1-3; TRBD1 aligns across 9 bases. There are 17 residues in the CDR3. Germline loops: CDR1 SGHRS, CDR2 YFSETQ. V trimming: 9 bases; J trimming: 0 bases; junction bases outside the gene matches: 13. The CDR3: CATLRTGDLSSGNTIYF. As DNA, the CDR3 is TGCGCCACCCTTCGGACAGGGGACCTCAGCTCTGGAAACACCATATATTTT.

The J gene is TRBJ2-7, the V gene TRBV5-6; 10 nucleotides match TRBD2. V lost 3 bases to trimming and J lost 5 bases; unmatched junction nucleotides: 11. Germline V gene lookup returns CDR1 SGHDT and CDR2 YYEEEE. The CDR3 runs to 16 residues. The CDR3 reads CASSSAPSGGDHEQYF. Here the CDR3 DNA reads TGTGCCAGCAGCTCAGCCCCGAGCGGGGGGGACCACGAGCAGTACTTC.

This clonotype was observed at least ten times. The chain carries TRBV20-1 and TRBJ2-7, with D perhaps matching TRBD1 (5 bases). Trimming took off 3 bases at V and 1 base at J, with 10 bases between the two ends. The CDR3 extends over 13 amino acids. CDR1 and CDR2 from the germline V gene are DFQATT and SNEGSKA (reference sequence). The CDR3 nucleotides are TGCAGTGCTAGCGGCAGGGAATCCTACGAGCAGTACTTC. It encodes CSASGRESYEQYF.

This clonotype was seen a handful of times. The V call is TRBV29-1, the J call TRBJ2-2; 9 nucleotides match TRBD2. Germline CDR1 and CDR2: SQVTM and ANQGSEA. The CDR3 totals 13 residues. Germline trimming cut 4 bases from V and 9 bases from J; bases unmatched to any gene: 6. The CDR3 coding sequence is TGCAGCGTTGTATTAGCGGGGGCCCGGGAGCTGTTTTTT. Translation: CSVVLAGARELFF.

This clonotype was picked up many times. V gene TRBV20-1 combines with J gene TRBJ2-7; 9 nucleotides align to TRBD2. CDR1 is DFQATT and CDR2 is SNEGSKA in the germline V gene (reference sequence). The junction had 8 bases not matched to a gene; V was cut back by 5 bases and J by 9 bases. CDR3 length: 12 residues. This chain's CDR3 is CSAAWTSAGQYF. For the CDR3, the DNA is TGCAGTGCTGCGTGGACTAGCGCCGGGCAGTACTTC.

This clonotype was seen many times. The J gene is TRBJ2-1, the V gene TRBV4-2, with 8 nucleotides matching TRBD2. Germline CDR1 and CDR2: LGHNA and YNFKEQ. The ends lost 0 bases at V and 16 bases at J; junction bases unmatched: 8. The CDR3 contains 13 residues. DNA of the CDR3: TGTGCCAGCAGCCAAGATGGGACTAGACAACGTTTCTTC. Encoded protein: CASSQDGTRQRFF.

This chain uses TRBV12-3 or TRBV12-4 with TRBJ2-2; D might be TRBD1 or TRBD2, each matching 6 bases. The CDR3 covers 13 residues. V gave up 6 bases and J gave up 7 bases, with 12 bases separating them. Here the CDR3 reads CASRKGGNGELFF. CDR3 DNA sequence: TGTGCCAGCAGGAAGGGGGGAAACGGGGAGCTGTTTTTT.

This clonotype was seen more than once but under ten times. The chain links TRBV18 to TRBJ2-3; D ambiguous. CDR1 and CDR2 (germline): KGHSH, LQKENI. This CDR3 contains 16 residues. The V gene lost 3 bases and the J gene lost 1 base, with 14 bases spanning the gap. Here the CDR3 reads CASSPTRDSGTDTQYF. CDR3 DNA: TGTGCCAGCTCACCGACGAGAGATTCCGGCACAGATACGCAGTATTTT.

The genes are TRBV14 and TRBJ2-3; D call uncertain. The CDR3 extends over 14 amino acids. V was cut by 2 bases and J by 1 base, with 7 bases left in between. Germline CDR1 SGHDN, CDR2 FVKESK. The CDR3: CASSQSEGTDTQYF. As DNA, the CDR3 is TGTGCCAGCAGCCAAAGTGAGGGCACAGATACGCAGTATTTT.

V is TRBV6-1 and J is TRBJ1-5, with D perhaps TRBD1 (5 bases). The V and J ends lost 6 bases and 0 bases respectively, with 15 bases between them. CDR1 is MNHNS, CDR2 SASEGT, per germline. There are 16 residues in the CDR3. This CDR3 is CASSLGTEYSNQPQHF. The CDR3 DNA is TGTGCCAGCAGCCTTGGGACCGAGTATAGCAATCAGCCCCAGCATTTT.

The gene calls are TRBV12-3 or TRBV12-4 and TRBJ2-1; 9 nucleotides agree with TRBD2. The CDR3 is 12 amino acids. V was clipped by 6 bases and J by 10 bases; unmatched bases: 4. DNA for the CDR3: TGTGCCAGCAGACCTAGCGGGGCCGAGCAGTTCTTC. This encodes CASRPSGAEQFF.

The rearrangement joins TRBV20-1 to TRBJ2-1; a possible D gene is TRBD1 (6 bases). The CDR3 runs to 15 residues. Between the trimmed V and J ends, which lost 0 bases and 5 bases, there was a span of 14 bases. The germline V gene encodes CDR1 DFQATT and CDR2 SNEGSKA (reference sequence). Written as DNA, the CDR3 is TGCAGTGCTAGAGATTGGGCAGGGGCACACAATGAGCAGTTCTTC. Its translation is CSARDWAGAHNEQFF.

The sample holds many counts of this clonotype. At one end, the junction sequence differs from germline, possibly due to a read error. The chain combines TRBV12-3 or TRBV12-4 with TRBJ1-1; D gene unclear. This CDR3 is 11 amino acids long. DNA for the CDR3: TGTGCCAGCAGCTTAGGGTCCGAAGCTTTCTTT. Translated, it gives CASSLGSEAFF.